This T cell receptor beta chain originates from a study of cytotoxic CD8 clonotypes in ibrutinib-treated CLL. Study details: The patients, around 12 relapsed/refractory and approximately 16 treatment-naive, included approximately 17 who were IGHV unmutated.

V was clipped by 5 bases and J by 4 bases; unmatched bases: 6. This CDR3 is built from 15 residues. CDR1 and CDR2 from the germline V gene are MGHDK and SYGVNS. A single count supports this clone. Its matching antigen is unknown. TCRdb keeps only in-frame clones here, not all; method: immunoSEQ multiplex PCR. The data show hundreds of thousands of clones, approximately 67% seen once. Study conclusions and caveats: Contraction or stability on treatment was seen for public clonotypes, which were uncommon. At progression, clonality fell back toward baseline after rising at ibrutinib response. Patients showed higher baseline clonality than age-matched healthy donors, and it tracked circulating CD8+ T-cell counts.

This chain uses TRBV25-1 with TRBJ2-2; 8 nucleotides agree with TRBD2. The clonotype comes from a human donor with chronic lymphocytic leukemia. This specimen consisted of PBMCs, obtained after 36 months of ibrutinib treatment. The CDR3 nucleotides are TGTGCCAGCAGTTGGCGGGAGGAGGGCACCGGGGAGCTGTTTTTT. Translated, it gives CASSWREEGTGELFF. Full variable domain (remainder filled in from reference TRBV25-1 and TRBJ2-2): EADIYQTPRYLVIGTGKKITLECSQTMGHDKMYWYQQDPGMELHLIHYSYGVNSTEKGDLSSESTVSRIRTEHFPLTLESARPSHTSQYLCASSWREEGTGELFFGEGSRLTVL.